This TCR beta chain was captured in a study of blood T cell repertoires in COVID-19. Study-level background: Acute and convalescent COVID-19 samples came from the United States, Italy and Spain. PBMCs, B-cell-depleted T cells, or T cells were the source of the cDNA or gDNA that made up the material.

Under the authors' procedure: Reference gene primer amplification gave estimated nucleated cell counts. Clones were sequenced by immunoSEQ multiplex PCR, and TCRdb holds only the in-frame ones, with some missing. The V and J calls and the clone size are those of that table, but D and trimming were determined from the DNA. The sample yields more than 140,000 clones, 70% to 90% seen once. Germline lookup yields CDR1 MNHNY and CDR2 SVGAGI (reference sequence). Between the trimmed V and J ends, which lost 0 bases and 0 bases, there was a span of 8 bases. The CDR3 sequence is 15 residues long. The rearrangement links TRBV6-6 to TRBJ1-2, with D uncertain. Sequencing used peripheral blood. This sequence was found in a woman aged 60 to 75 with acute or convalescent COVID-19. The CDR3 DNA sequence: TGTGCCAGCAGTTACTCGAGGACTTCTAACTATGGCTACACCTTC. This encodes CASSYSRTSNYGYTF.